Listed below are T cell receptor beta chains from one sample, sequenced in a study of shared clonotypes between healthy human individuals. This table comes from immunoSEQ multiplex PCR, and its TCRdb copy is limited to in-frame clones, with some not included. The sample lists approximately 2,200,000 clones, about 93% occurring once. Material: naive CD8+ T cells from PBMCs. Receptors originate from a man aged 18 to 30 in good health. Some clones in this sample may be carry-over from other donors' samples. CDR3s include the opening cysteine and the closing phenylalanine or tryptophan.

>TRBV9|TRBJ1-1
CASSGLPGTEAFF
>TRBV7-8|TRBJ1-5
CASQGVGNQPQHF
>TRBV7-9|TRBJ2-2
CANKITGGTGELFF
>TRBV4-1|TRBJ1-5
CASSPQGAWQPQHF
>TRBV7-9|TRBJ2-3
CASSSGQVPSSTDTQYF
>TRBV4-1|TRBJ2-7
CASSPREGLEQYF
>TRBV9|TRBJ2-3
CASSVFTGSTDTQYF
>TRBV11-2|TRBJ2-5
CASSLDRWGGQETQYF
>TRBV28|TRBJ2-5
CASSPPRGETQYF
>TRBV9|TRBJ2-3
CASSPFPDTQYF
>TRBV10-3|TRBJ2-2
CAIIRDKRENTGELFF
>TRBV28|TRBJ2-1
CASSLEDLSYNEQFF
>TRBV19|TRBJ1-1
CASSWGQGGEAFF
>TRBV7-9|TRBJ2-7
CASSNPDRGIYEQYF